The 2 T cell receptor beta chains below come from one sample, sequenced in a study of cytomegalovirus exposure and HLA in healthy donors. The PCR was carried out with 60 Vbeta primers and 13 Jbeta primers. Some clones are missing from TCRdb's copy, which holds only in-frame ones; the method was immunoSEQ multiplex PCR. This table has approximately 140,000 clones, about 78% appearing once. Material: PBMCs. These receptors all stem from a man aged 18 to 30 in good health and CMV-seronegative.

The rearrangement joins TRBV2 to TRBJ2-5; D remains unclear. CDR3 length: 12 amino acids. Germline CDR1 SNHLY, CDR2 FYNNEI. V was clipped by 5 bases and J by 1 base, with 5 bases between them. The CDR3 bases are TGTGCCAGCAGTCCCTTCCAAGAGACCCAGTACTTC. Encoded protein: CASSPFQETQYF. Filled out from reference TRBV2 and TRBJ2-5, the complete variable domain reads EPEVTQTPSHQVTQMGQEVILRCVPISNHLYFYWYRQILGQKVEFLVSFYNNEISEKSEIFDDQFSVERPDGSNFTLKIRSTKLEDSAMYFCASSPFQETQYFGPGTRLLVL.

The J gene is TRBJ2-3, the V gene TRBV5-1, with D possibly being TRBD2 (7 bases). The CDR3 spans 15 residues. Germline loops: CDR1 SGHRS, CDR2 YFSETQ. Trimming took off 0 bases at V and 4 bases at J, with 12 bases between the two ends. The CDR3 reads CASSLAEGGADTQYF. The CDR3, as DNA: TGCGCCAGCAGCTTGGCCGAGGGGGGGGCAGATACGCAGTATTTT.